Included here is one TCR beta chain sequence, with context. The clone's antigen remains unknown. No qualities accompany the bases; no much larger clone lies one base away. Peripheral blood CD8+ and CD4+ T cells from healthy donors, Susac syndrome patients and multiple sclerosis patients were profiled using high-throughput TCR beta sequencing. The multiple sclerosis controls were treatment-naive patients who had stable or active relapsing-remitting disease and met the revised McDonald criteria. Bulk CD8+ and CD4+ T cells were purified by magnetic negative isolation, while CD8+ TEMRA cells were enriched using FACS. Blood was drawn into EDTA tubes, processed within 24 hours, and PBMCs were isolated by density gradient centrifugation. PBMCs intended for TCR sequencing were cryopreserved in liquid nitrogen and were subsequently thawed in a 37 degrees C water bath. A purity of at least 90% was achieved for sorted or isolated CD4+, CD8+ and CD8+ TEMRA cells.

RNA was extracted using the RNeasy kit, and roughly 0.5 to 1 ug of the RNA was reverse transcribed with random hexamers. TCR beta CDR3 regions were amplified with the immunoSEQ multiplex PCR assay covering 54 Vbeta and 13 Jbeta segments. Bias from PCR amplification was corrected by using a synthetic template baseline for primer optimization and for computational correction. In the original analysis: Reads were assigned to V, D and J genes according to IMGT and analyzed in immunoSEQ Analyzer, with only productive sequences retained. To calculate clonality, Shannon entropy was normalized by log2 of the number of productive unique sequences and then subtracted from one. Public and private clones were assessed among the 100 most prevalent clones of each patient and control. Susac-specific clones were defined as absent from healthy and MS cohorts, 1052 published viral clones and other ImmuneACCESS disease sequences. The raw public reads went through TCRdb reprocessing: fastp at Q25, MiXCR clone calling, in-frame beta chains kept. CDR3 protein sequences are deduplicated, and each keeps its most common genes and DNA. What appears here as the V and J calls and clone size reflects TCRdb's work, not the paper's. Counted in this sample were about 280,000 distinct CDR3 sequences; around 84% of them appeared once. The ten largest clonotypes hold about 0.11% of the sample.

The source of the sample is a study of CD8 T cells in Susac syndrome (dated by TCRdb to the late 2010s). Turning to the overall study: Repertoire sequencing was used to test whether CD8+ T cell activation and differentiation in Susac syndrome was antigen driven. The study compared CD8+ T cell repertoire clonality among 12 healthy donors, roughly 14 Susac syndrome patients and fewer than 19 multiple sclerosis patients. Paper-wide results and their limitations: The number of individuals in the TCR sequencing and HLA analysis was recognized as being relatively small.

The CDR3 contains 12 residues, cysteine and phenylalanine counted. Only the CDR3 part of the read is kept: 36 bases, read in frame from the first base. Relative to germline, V is 7 bases shorter and J is 4 bases shorter, with 7 bases between their ends. The receptor comes from a human donor with multiple sclerosis. The sequence links TRBV12-3 or TRBV12-4 to TRBJ1-4; the D gene lacks a confident call. The sequenced sample was CD8+ T cells from PBMCs. CDR3 region: CASTSDNEKLFF. The DNA sequence is given as TGTGCCAGCACCTCGGATAATGAAAAACTGTTTTTT.